These T cell receptor beta chains were read from a single sample in a study of T cell repertoires in cytomegalovirus infection. Their recognized antigens are unknown. TCRdb re-analysed the reads in MiXCR, keeping a single row per CDR3 protein. The sample records under 200,000 distinct CDR3 sequences, less than 25% being singletons. This specimen consisted of CD8+ T cells from cultured PBMCs, obtained from culture after CMV antigen stimulation. The receptors here all came from a human donor in good health (CMV status not recorded). Some clones in this sample may be carry-over from other donors' samples. Both conserved end residues are part of each CDR3. D genes are given only for firm matches. The size field is filled for only some rows; it gives once, few, many or a size class.

abundance: .; d_gene: TRBD1; j_gene: TRBJ1-1; len: 17; v_gene: TRBV6-2/TRBV6-3; CDR3nt: TGTGCCAGCAGTACCCTCCGGGACAGCATAATGAACACTGAAGCTTTCTTT; CDR3aa: CASSTLRDSIMNTEAFF
abundance: .; d_gene: TRBD1; j_gene: TRBJ2-7; len: 15; v_gene: TRBV7-2; CDR3nt: TGTGCCAGCAGCTTAGAGGGACAGGCCCCGTACGAGCAGTACTTC; CDR3aa: CASSLEGQAPYEQYF
abundance: .; d_gene: TRBD1; j_gene: TRBJ1-2; len: 15; v_gene: TRBV4-2; CDR3nt: TGTGCCAGCAGCCACGGACAGGGGGCCCTCTATGGCTACACCTTC; CDR3aa: CASSHGQGALYGYTF
abundance: .; d_gene: .; j_gene: TRBJ2-2; len: 14; v_gene: TRBV7-2; CDR3nt: TGTGCCAGCAGCTCCAGGGAGAACACCGGGGAGCTGTTTTTT; CDR3aa: CASSSRENTGELFF
abundance: few; d_gene: .; j_gene: TRBJ2-7; len: 15; v_gene: TRBV5-5; CDR3nt: TGTGCCAGCAGCTTTTTCTCGGGCCGCAACTACGAGCAGTACTTC; CDR3aa: CASSFFSGRNYEQYF
abundance: .; d_gene: .; j_gene: TRBJ2-7; len: 13; v_gene: TRBV7-8; CDR3nt: TGTGCCAGCAGCTTAGCAACAGGGTACGAGCAGTACTTC; CDR3aa: CASSLATGYEQYF
abundance: few; d_gene: .; j_gene: TRBJ1-4; len: 13; v_gene: TRBV6-6; CDR3nt: TGTGCCAGCAGTTACACCTCCGGAGGAAAACTGTTTTTT; CDR3aa: CASSYTSGGKLFF
abundance: many; d_gene: TRBD2; j_gene: TRBJ2-7; len: 17; v_gene: TRBV7-2; CDR3nt: TGTGCCAGCAGCTTAGCGGGCGGGGGGCCCGCAGGCCACGAGCAGTACTTC; CDR3aa: CASSLAGGGPAGHEQYF
abundance: .; d_gene: .; j_gene: TRBJ2-3; len: 15; v_gene: TRBV7-3; CDR3nt: TGTGCCAGCAGCTTGGACGGCCGTAGCACAGATACGCAGTATTTT; CDR3aa: CASSLDGRSTDTQYF
abundance: .; d_gene: TRBD1; j_gene: TRBJ2-5; len: 14; v_gene: TRBV6-2/TRBV6-3; CDR3nt: TGTGCCAGCAGCACCCCGGGACAGCAAGAGACCCAGTACTTC; CDR3aa: CASSTPGQQETQYF
abundance: once; d_gene: TRBD1; j_gene: TRBJ2-2; len: 15; v_gene: TRBV7-2; CDR3nt: TGTGCCAGCAGCTTAGAAGGGGGCGGCACCGGGGAGCTGTTTTTT; CDR3aa: CASSLEGGGTGELFF
abundance: few; d_gene: .; j_gene: TRBJ1-4; len: 12; v_gene: TRBV12-5; CDR3nt: TGTGCTAGTGCCTTAGTGGGGGAAAAACTGTTTTTT; CDR3aa: CASALVGEKLFF
abundance: .; d_gene: .; j_gene: TRBJ1-1; len: 12; v_gene: TRBV6-6; CDR3nt: TGTGCCAGCACCCTCGGGGGATCGGAAGCTTTCTTT; CDR3aa: CASTLGGSEAFF
abundance: many; d_gene: .; j_gene: TRBJ2-7; len: 14; v_gene: TRBV4-1; CDR3nt: TGCGCCAGCAGCCAAGGTGAGAGCTCCTACGAGCAGTACTTC; CDR3aa: CASSQGESSYEQYF
abundance: few; d_gene: .; j_gene: TRBJ2-1; len: 13; v_gene: TRBV12-3/TRBV12-4; CDR3nt: TGTGCCAGCAGTTTAGCGCTAGGGAATGAGCAGTTCTTC; CDR3aa: CASSLALGNEQFF
abundance: few; d_gene: TRBD1; j_gene: TRBJ2-5; len: 14; v_gene: TRBV20-1; CDR3nt: TGCAGTGCTTCCGGGACAGGGGGACAAGAGACCCAGTACTTC; CDR3aa: CSASGTGGQETQYF
abundance: .; d_gene: .; j_gene: TRBJ2-1; len: 17; v_gene: TRBV7-9; CDR3nt: TGTGCCAGCAGCTCCCCAGAGGCCCCGATCTCCTACAATGAGCAGTTCTTC; CDR3aa: CASSSPEAPISYNEQFF
abundance: .; d_gene: .; j_gene: TRBJ1-5; len: 15; v_gene: TRBV12-3/TRBV12-4; CDR3nt: TGTGCCAGCAGTTTCTGGACGGATAGCAATCAGCCCCAGCATTTT; CDR3aa: CASSFWTDSNQPQHF
abundance: .; d_gene: .; j_gene: TRBJ2-1; len: 11; v_gene: TRBV30; CDR3nt: TGTGCCTGGAGAGCCAACAATGAGCAGTTCTTC; CDR3aa: CAWRANNEQFF
abundance: few; d_gene: .; j_gene: TRBJ2-7; len: 13; v_gene: TRBV7-2; CDR3nt: TGTGCCAGCAACCTAGGACAATCCTACGAGCAGTACTTC; CDR3aa: CASNLGQSYEQYF
abundance: .; d_gene: TRBD2; j_gene: TRBJ2-3; len: 18; v_gene: TRBV6-5; CDR3nt: TGTGCCAGCAGTTACCCGAGGACTAGCGGGGGGCCCTCAGATACGCAGTATTTT; CDR3aa: CASSYPRTSGGPSDTQYF
abundance: .; d_gene: TRBD1; j_gene: TRBJ1-5; len: 15; v_gene: TRBV4-1; CDR3nt: TGCGCCAGCAGCCAAGGACAGGGGGCAGGACAGCCCCAGCATTTT; CDR3aa: CASSQGQGAGQPQHF
abundance: few; d_gene: .; j_gene: TRBJ2-3; len: 19; v_gene: TRBV7-2; CDR3nt: TGTGCCAGCAGCTCCCGTCGGAGCTTATTACTTTCTAGCACAGATACGCAGTATTTT; CDR3aa: CASSSRRSLLLSSTDTQYF
abundance: .; d_gene: TRBD1; j_gene: TRBJ1-5; len: 15; v_gene: TRBV7-2; CDR3nt: TGTGCCAGCAGCTACGGGACAGGGTTCAATCAGCCCCAGCATTTT; CDR3aa: CASSYGTGFNQPQHF
abundance: .; d_gene: .; j_gene: TRBJ1-2; len: 14; v_gene: TRBV12-3/TRBV12-4; CDR3nt: TGTGCCAGCAGTTTACGGGCAGGATCCTTTGGCTACACCTTC; CDR3aa: CASSLRAGSFGYTF
abundance: .; d_gene: .; j_gene: TRBJ1-3; len: 16; v_gene: TRBV20-1; CDR3nt: TGCAGTGCTAGAGGTCCTCAACGTCCCTCTGGAAACACCATATATTTT; CDR3aa: CSARGPQRPSGNTIYF
abundance: .; d_gene: .; j_gene: TRBJ2-3; len: 14; v_gene: TRBV7-2; CDR3nt: TGTGCCAGCAGCCCTGCCGCCGAAGTAAATACGCAGTATTTT; CDR3aa: CASSPAAEVNTQYF
abundance: few; d_gene: .; j_gene: TRBJ2-3; len: 15; v_gene: TRBV27; CDR3nt: TGTGCCAGCAGTTTATATGGCCAGCGTGGAGATACGCAGTATTTT; CDR3aa: CASSLYGQRGDTQYF
abundance: few; d_gene: TRBD2; j_gene: TRBJ2-2; len: 18; v_gene: TRBV15; CDR3nt: TGTGCCACCAGCAGAGGAGTTCCGAGCGGGATTAACACCGGGGAGCTGTTTTTT; CDR3aa: CATSRGVPSGINTGELFF
abundance: .; d_gene: .; j_gene: TRBJ1-1; len: 15; v_gene: TRBV18; CDR3nt: TGTGCCAGCTCACCTGCAGGGGCAGTAGTGACTGAAGCTTTCTTT; CDR3aa: CASSPAGAVVTEAFF
abundance: .; d_gene: .; j_gene: TRBJ2-3; len: 12; v_gene: TRBV5-4; CDR3nt: TGTGCCAGCAGCTCCGTCCCAGATACGCAGTATTTT; CDR3aa: CASSSVPDTQYF
abundance: few; d_gene: .; j_gene: TRBJ2-2; len: 14; v_gene: TRBV30; CDR3nt: TGTGCCTGGGCCGGGACCGAAATCACCGGGGAGCTGTTTTTT; CDR3aa: CAWAGTEITGELFF
abundance: few; d_gene: .; j_gene: TRBJ1-2; len: 13; v_gene: TRBV12-3/TRBV12-4; CDR3nt: TGTGCCAGCAGCCAAGGGAGGGGATATGGCTACACCTTC; CDR3aa: CASSQGRGYGYTF
abundance: many; d_gene: .; j_gene: TRBJ2-5; len: 17; v_gene: TRBV11-2; CDR3nt: TGTGCCAGCAGCTTAGATGAGGGGGACCCGATGGAAGAGACCCAGTACTTC; CDR3aa: CASSLDEGDPMEETQYF
abundance: .; d_gene: TRBD1; j_gene: TRBJ1-5; len: 16; v_gene: TRBV7-8; CDR3nt: TGTGCCAGCAGCTTACGAGGACAGGGGGTCTATCAGCCCCAGCATTTT; CDR3aa: CASSLRGQGVYQPQHF
abundance: .; d_gene: .; j_gene: TRBJ1-1; len: 12; v_gene: TRBV12-5; CDR3nt: TGTGCTAGTGGTTTGAGTAACACTGAAGCTTTCTTT; CDR3aa: CASGLSNTEAFF
abundance: once; d_gene: .; j_gene: TRBJ2-2; len: 17; v_gene: TRBV5-1; CDR3nt: TGCGCCAGCAGCCCCATCACATCAGGTTTTGTCACCGAGGAGCTGTTTTTT; CDR3aa: CASSPITSGFVTEELFF
abundance: once; d_gene: .; j_gene: TRBJ1-4; len: 15; v_gene: TRBV6-5; CDR3nt: TGTGCCAGCAGATCCCTAGGGGCGACTAATGAAAAACTGTTTTTT; CDR3aa: CASRSLGATNEKLFF
abundance: many; d_gene: .; j_gene: TRBJ1-4; len: 15; v_gene: TRBV2; CDR3nt: TGTGCCAGCAGGCCCTTTTCCACAACTAATGAAAAACTGTTTTTT; CDR3aa: CASRPFSTTNEKLFF
abundance: few; d_gene: .; j_gene: TRBJ2-3; len: 16; v_gene: TRBV7-8; CDR3nt: TGTGCCAGCAGCTTAGCCCCAAGCGGCGTAACAGATACGCAGTATTTT; CDR3aa: CASSLAPSGVTDTQYF
abundance: few; d_gene: TRBD1; j_gene: TRBJ2-7; len: 15; v_gene: TRBV28; CDR3nt: TGTGCCAGCAGTCCCCTTGGGACAGGGTCCTACGAGCAGTACTTC; CDR3aa: CASSPLGTGSYEQYF
abundance: .; d_gene: TRBD2; j_gene: TRBJ2-3; len: 14; v_gene: TRBV6-2/TRBV6-3; CDR3nt: TGTGCCAGCATCCTCGGGGGGGCCCCAGATACGCAGTATTTT; CDR3aa: CASILGGAPDTQYF
abundance: once; d_gene: TRBD1; j_gene: TRBJ1-2; len: 16; v_gene: TRBV28; CDR3nt: TGTGCCAGCACCAAAGAAATCGACAGGGGATTCTATGGCTACACCTTC; CDR3aa: CASTKEIDRGFYGYTF
abundance: .; d_gene: .; j_gene: TRBJ1-1; len: 14; v_gene: TRBV4-1; CDR3nt: TGCGCCAGCAGCCACCTACGGGGGGCCTCTGAAGCTTTCTTT; CDR3aa: CASSHLRGASEAFF
abundance: .; d_gene: .; j_gene: TRBJ2-3; len: 15; v_gene: TRBV11-2; CDR3nt: TGTGCCAGCAGCTTAGGACAGATTAACACAGATACGCAGTATTTT; CDR3aa: CASSLGQINTDTQYF
abundance: .; d_gene: .; j_gene: TRBJ1-1; len: 16; v_gene: TRBV7-2; CDR3nt: TGTGCCAGCAGCCCCCCTACCAGGCGGGGCCAAACTGAAGCTTTCTTT; CDR3aa: CASSPPTRRGQTEAFF
abundance: .; d_gene: .; j_gene: TRBJ2-2; len: 14; v_gene: TRBV6-5; CDR3nt: TGTGCCAGCAGTTACTCGGGAGCGACCGGGGAGCTGTTTTTT; CDR3aa: CASSYSGATGELFF
abundance: .; d_gene: .; j_gene: TRBJ1-4; len: 14; v_gene: TRBV7-9; CDR3nt: TGTGCCAGCTCGTACATGGGAGCGTCTGAAAAACTGTTTTTT; CDR3aa: CASSYMGASEKLFF
abundance: .; d_gene: .; j_gene: TRBJ2-2; len: 14; v_gene: TRBV19; CDR3nt: TGTGCCAGTAGTTTTGGACACAACACCGGGGAGCTGTTTTTT; CDR3aa: CASSFGHNTGELFF
abundance: few; d_gene: .; j_gene: TRBJ1-4; len: 15; v_gene: TRBV6-5; CDR3nt: TGTGCCAGCAGTTATTATAAGGGTGCGAATGAAAAACTGTTTTTT; CDR3aa: CASSYYKGANEKLFF
abundance: few; d_gene: TRBD1; j_gene: TRBJ2-1; len: 16; v_gene: TRBV7-6; CDR3nt: TGTGCCAGCAGCTTAGAAGCCCGGACAGGGGTTGAAGGGCAGTTCTTC; CDR3aa: CASSLEARTGVEGQFF
abundance: few; d_gene: .; j_gene: TRBJ1-5; len: 17; v_gene: TRBV6-2/TRBV6-3; CDR3nt: TGTGCCAGCAGTCACCTCAGGACCGGGCACCTAAATCAGCCCCAGCATTTT; CDR3aa: CASSHLRTGHLNQPQHF
abundance: .; d_gene: TRBD1; j_gene: TRBJ2-1; len: 14; v_gene: TRBV6-1; CDR3nt: TGTGCCAGCAGCCCGGGACAGGTCTACAATGAGCAGTTCTTC; CDR3aa: CASSPGQVYNEQFF
abundance: .; d_gene: .; j_gene: TRBJ1-1; len: 11; v_gene: TRBV7-9; CDR3nt: TGTGCCAGCTTGGTGAACACTGAAGCTTTCTTT; CDR3aa: CASLVNTEAFF
abundance: .; d_gene: .; j_gene: TRBJ2-1; len: 16; v_gene: TRBV7-3; CDR3nt: TGTGCCAGCAGCTTAGGGGGCGACTCCTCCTACAATGAGCAGTTCTTC; CDR3aa: CASSLGGDSSYNEQFF
abundance: .; d_gene: .; j_gene: TRBJ2-1; len: 14; v_gene: TRBV9; CDR3nt: TGTGCCAGCAGCGTAGCGGGGTATGATGATGAGCAGTTCTTC; CDR3aa: CASSVAGYDDEQFF